The T cell receptor (beta chain) under discussion was sequenced for a study of CD8+ T cells in alopecia areata. At the level of the study: Treated individuals took tofacitinib by mouth, 5 to 10 mg twice daily. The study's findings and limits: Higher clonality than in normal scalp was seen in lesional scalp, especially alopecia totalis/universalis.

The germline CDR1 and CDR2 sequences are SGHDT and YYEEEE. V dropped 2 bases and J dropped 4; count of bases not matched to a gene: 6. This CDR3 comprises 16 residues. This sample's treatment: oral pan-JAK inhibitor, 5-10 mg twice daily. A word on this clone: The antigen remains undetermined.

Extracted RNA was reverse transcribed, and the resulting cDNA served as sequencing template. This table comes from immunoSEQ multiplex PCR, and its TCRdb copy is limited to in-frame clones, with some not included. The repertoire consists of 200,000 to 250,000 clones, with 64% occurring once and the leading ten covering about 4.2%. This TCR was sampled from a human donor with alopecia areata. The specimen comprised CD4+ T cells sorted from blood, sampled at week 4, from a patient treated with tofacitinib. The chain carries TRBV5-6 and TRBJ1-2; 12 nucleotides align to TRBD1. CDR3 sequence (DNA): TGTGCCAGCAGCTTAACCGGGACAGGGGGCCGCTATGGCTACACCTTC. This encodes CASSLTGTGGRYGYTF.